The 13 T cell receptor beta chains given below trace back to one sample, sequenced in a study of T cell responses to AZD1222 COVID-19 vaccine. Method: immunoSEQ multiplex PCR; TCRdb's copy keeps in-frame clones and lacks some. The sample includes about 60,000 clones, around 85% of them seen just once. Material: peripheral blood, obtained on day 0 of AZD1222 vaccination. These TCRs come from an adult in good health.

The rearrangement links TRBV30 to TRBJ2-3; 14 nucleotides agree with TRBD2. The J segment lost 5 bases and the V segment lost 5 bases, leaving 6 bases of the junction unmatched. The CDR3 spans 15 residues. Germline-derived CDR1 and CDR2 are GTSNPN and SVGIG (reference sequence). CDR3 sequence (DNA): TGTGCCTGGGGGACTAGCGGGAGTCTGAAAGATACGCAGTATTTT. Its protein is CAWGTSGSLKDTQYF.

The chain employs TRBV6-2 or TRBV6-3 and TRBJ1-2; TRBD1 aligns across 8 bases. This CDR3 comprises 15 residues. The germline V gene encodes CDR1 MNHEY and CDR2 SVGEGT. The ends lost 6 bases at V and 1 base at J; junction bases unmatched: 7. CDR3 amino acids: CASSPIQGVNYGYTF. As DNA, the CDR3 is TGTGCCAGCAGCCCGATACAGGGGGTTAACTATGGCTACACCTTC.

This rearrangement joins TRBV28 to TRBJ2-7; 8 nucleotides line up with TRBD1. V lost 5 bases and J lost 4; bases outside the gene matches: 10. The CDR3 is made up of 15 amino acids. In germline, CDR1 is MDHEN, CDR2 SYDVKM. The CDR3 DNA follows: TGTGCCAGCAGTCCCTGGGGAACAGGGGGGTACGAGCAGTACTTC. Its translation is CASSPWGTGGYEQYF. The complete variable domain, with remaining parts taken from reference TRBV28 and TRBJ2-7, reads DVKVTQSSRYLVKRTGEKVFLECVQDMDHENMFWYRQDPGLGLRLIYFSYDVKMKEKGDIPEGYSVSREKKERFSLILESASTNQTSMYLCASSPWGTGGYEQYFGPGTRLTVT.

A few counts support this clone. The rearrangement links TRBV18 to TRBJ2-7; no reliable D call. V was trimmed by 3 bases and J by 6 bases, leaving 6 bases between them. The germline V gene has CDR1 KGHSH and CDR2 LQKENI. The CDR3 spans 11 residues. The CDR3 loop is CASSPDIEQYF. CDR3 DNA: TGTGCCAGCTCACCCGACATCGAGCAGTACTTC.

J is TRBJ2-2 and V is TRBV29-1, with D possibly being TRBD1 (5 bases). The germline gives CDR1 SQVTM, CDR2 ANQGSEA. Trimming cost V 7 bases and J 3 bases, with 6 bases left between them. There are 11 residues in the CDR3. As DNA, the CDR3 is TGCAGCGGGGGCGACACCGGGGAGCTGTTTTTT. Protein: CSGGDTGELFF.

CDR3 amino acids: CASSLSGTVSYNEQFF. Written as DNA, the CDR3 is TGTGCCAGCAGTTTATCGGGGACAGTCTCCTACAATGAGCAGTTCTTC. The chain joins TRBV27 to TRBJ2-1; 7 positions agree with TRBD1. After removal of 0 bases from V and 0 bases from J, the junction contained 2 bases not matched to a gene. The CDR3 contains 16 residues. Germline lookup yields CDR1 MNHEY and CDR2 SMNVEV (reference sequence).

The gene calls are TRBV28 and TRBJ1-5; 9 bases match TRBD1. The CDR3 runs to 16 residues. Germline V gene sequence: CDR1 MDHEN, CDR2 SYDVKM. Trimming cost V 6 bases and J 5 bases; bases outside gene matches: 11. The DNA of the CDR3 is TGTGCCAGCAGGAACTACAGGGGGCACGGCGATCAGCCCCAGCATTTT. Amino acids: CASRNYRGHGDQPQHF.

This chain connects TRBV5-1 to TRBJ1-1; D may be TRBD1 (6 bases). Between the trimmed V and J ends, which lost 0 bases and 3 bases, there was a span of 12 bases. Germline V gene data show CDR1 as SGHRS and CDR2 as YFSETQ. The CDR3 spans 15 residues. This CDR3 is CASSLAPGADTEAFF. CDR3 in DNA: TGCGCCAGCAGCTTGGCTCCAGGGGCCGACACTGAAGCTTTCTTT.

V usage is TRBV27 and J usage is TRBJ2-3, with TRBD2 as a possible D gene (7 bases). V lost 8 bases to trimming and J lost 0 bases, with 21 bases between them. The CDR3 totals 17 residues. CDR1 is MNHEY, CDR2 SMNVEV, per germline (reference sequence). The DNA of the CDR3 is TGTGCCAGCTTGGACAGCGGGGCCACGAGAAGCACAGATACGCAGTATTTT. It codes for CASLDSGATRSTDTQYF.

The chain is built from TRBV29-1 and TRBJ1-1; no clear D gene. Trimming stripped 4 bases from V and 7 bases from J, with 10 bases between. The germline V gene encodes CDR1 SQVTM and CDR2 ANQGSEA. The CDR3 runs 11 residues. In nucleotides, the CDR3 is TGCAGCGTTGTAGTAGGGATTGAAGCTTTCTTT. Translation: CSVVVGIEAFF. Variable domain in full (rest from reference TRBV29-1 and TRBJ1-1): SAVISQKPSRDICQRGTSLTIQCQVDSQVTMMFWYRQQPGQSLTLIATANQGSEATYESGFVIDKFPISRPNLTFSTLTVSNMSPEDSSIYLCSVVVGIEAFFGQGTRLTVV.

The chain recombines TRBV28 with TRBJ1-4; D is uncertain. Germline CDR1 MDHEN, CDR2 SYDVKM. Trimming took off 4 bases at V and 0 bases at J, with 15 bases between the two ends. The CDR3 contains 17 residues. Written as DNA, the CDR3 is TGTGCCAGCAGTTCCCCTTTCACGGCGTCAACTAATGAAAAACTGTTTTTT. Its protein is CASSSPFTASTNEKLFF.

V is TRBV5-6 and J is TRBJ1-2, with 7 positions matching TRBD1. CDR1 is SGHDT and CDR2 is YYEEEE in the germline V gene. With V trimmed by 0 bases and J by 8 bases, 13 bases remained unmatched. CDR3 size: 16 residues. CDR3 DNA: TGTGCCAGCAGCTTGGTCGCGACAGGGCAGTTGAGCGGCTACACCTTC. It yields the protein CASSLVATGQLSGYTF.

The gene calls are TRBV9 and TRBJ2-3; D may be TRBD2 (7 bases). Between the trimmed V and J ends, which lost 3 bases and 6 bases, there was a span of 14 bases. Germline CDR1 and CDR2: SGDLS and YYNGEE. The CDR3 runs 14 residues. The CDR3 sequence is CASSAPEGGDTQYF. DNA for the CDR3: TGTGCCAGCAGCGCCCCGGAGGGGGGGGATACGCAGTATTTT. The whole variable domain, remainder taken from reference TRBV9 and TRBJ2-3, is DSGVTQTPKHLITATGQRVTLRCSPRSGDLSVYWYQQSLDQGLQFLIQYYNGEERAKGNILERFSAQQFPDLHSELNLSSLELGDSALYFCASSAPEGGDTQYFGPGTRLTVL.